This is a list of T cell receptor beta chains from one sample in a study of blood T cells in healthy people across ages. TCRdb recomputed calls from the 5' RACE reads with MiXCR, one row per CDR3 protein. The repertoire holds fewer than 2,000,000 distinct CDR3 sequences, with approximately 32% as singletons. The material sequenced was blood. The source of these receptors is a woman in her twenties or thirties in good health. CDR3s include the opening cysteine and the closing phenylalanine or tryptophan. D genes are given only for firm matches. Clone size, where shown, is once, few, many, or a class for clones that have expanded.

d_gene: TRBD2; v_gene: TRBV11-2; abundance: .; j_gene: TRBJ2-7; CDR3nt: TGTGCCAGCAGCCCCACGGCGGGTAGCGGGGGGAACTACGAGCAGTACTTC; CDR3aa: CASSPTAGSGGNYEQYF
d_gene: TRBD2; v_gene: TRBV7-9; abundance: .; j_gene: TRBJ2-7; CDR3nt: TGTGCCAGCCGGGCTAGCGGGGGGACCAGCTCCTACGAGCAGTACTTC; CDR3aa: CASRASGGTSSYEQYF
d_gene: TRBD1; v_gene: TRBV6-1; abundance: .; j_gene: TRBJ2-7; CDR3nt: TGTGCCAGCAGCCGACTGGGAGGACAGGGAATCGGCCACGAGCAGTACTTC; CDR3aa: CASSRLGGQGIGHEQYF
d_gene: TRBD1; v_gene: TRBV27; abundance: once; j_gene: TRBJ2-2; CDR3nt: TGTGCCAGCAGTTTTCAGGGGGCCGGTACCGGGGAGCTGTTTTTT; CDR3aa: CASSFQGAGTGELFF
d_gene: TRBD2; v_gene: TRBV20-1; abundance: few; j_gene: TRBJ2-7; CDR3nt: TGCAGTGCTACGATAGGGACTAGCGGGAGTCGTAGCGAGCAGTACTTC; CDR3aa: CSATIGTSGSRSEQYF
d_gene: TRBD1; v_gene: TRBV6-5; abundance: .; j_gene: TRBJ1-2; CDR3nt: TGTGCCAGCAGCCCTGGGACAGTAGGCGGCTACACCTTC; CDR3aa: CASSPGTVGGYTF
d_gene: TRBD2; v_gene: TRBV20-1; abundance: .; j_gene: TRBJ2-1; CDR3nt: TGCAGTGCTACTAGCGGGGGGACGGCCTACAATGAGCGGTTCTTC; CDR3aa: CSATSGGTAYNERFF
d_gene: .; v_gene: TRBV20-1; abundance: .; j_gene: TRBJ1-5; CDR3nt: TGCAGTGCTAGAGATTACAGAAATAGCAATCAGCCCCAGCATTTT; CDR3aa: CSARDYRNSNQPQHF
d_gene: .; v_gene: TRBV20-1; abundance: once; j_gene: TRBJ2-7; CDR3nt: TGCGGTGCTCTCAGTAGTCGTCAGGTATGGGACTCCTACGAGCAGTACTTC; CDR3aa: CGALSSRQVWDSYEQYF
d_gene: .; v_gene: TRBV2; abundance: .; j_gene: TRBJ2-5; CDR3nt: TGTGCCAGCATAGCGATCGAGACCCAGTACTTC; CDR3aa: CASIAIETQYF
d_gene: TRBD1; v_gene: TRBV12-3/TRBV12-4; abundance: many; j_gene: TRBJ1-1; CDR3nt: TGTGCCAGCAGTTTTTCGGACAGGGGGACTGAAGCTTTCTTT; CDR3aa: CASSFSDRGTEAFF
d_gene: TRBD1; v_gene: TRBV3-1; abundance: few; j_gene: TRBJ2-5; CDR3nt: TGTGCCAGCAGCCAACAGGGGGCCAGGGGGACCCAGTACTTC; CDR3aa: CASSQQGARGTQYF
d_gene: TRBD1; v_gene: TRBV20-1; abundance: few; j_gene: TRBJ1-2; CDR3nt: TGCAGTGCTACTAACACAGGGGTACCCATTAACTATGGCTACACCTTC; CDR3aa: CSATNTGVPINYGYTF
d_gene: .; v_gene: TRBV21-1; abundance: .; j_gene: TRBJ2-5; CDR3nt: TGTGCCAGCAGCAAAGGACACTCTCGGGAGACCCAGTACTTC; CDR3aa: CASSKGHSRETQYF
d_gene: .; v_gene: TRBV18; abundance: few; j_gene: TRBJ2-7; CDR3nt: TGTGCCAGCTCACCTTTACAGGCCCAGTCCTCCTACGAGCAGTACTTC; CDR3aa: CASSPLQAQSSYEQYF
d_gene: .; v_gene: TRBV18; abundance: .; j_gene: TRBJ2-3; CDR3nt: TGTGCCAGCTCACCGTACACTCTTTTTGATACGCAGTATTTT; CDR3aa: CASSPYTLFDTQYF
d_gene: .; v_gene: TRBV20-1; abundance: .; j_gene: TRBJ2-3; CDR3nt: TGCAGTGCTAGAGCCCTGGGGAGCGGCACAGATACGCAGTATTTT; CDR3aa: CSARALGSGTDTQYF
d_gene: .; v_gene: TRBV7-3; abundance: few; j_gene: TRBJ1-2; CDR3nt: TGTGCCAGCAGCCCCACAAAGGACTATGGCTACACCTTC; CDR3aa: CASSPTKDYGYTF
d_gene: TRBD2; v_gene: TRBV5-1; abundance: .; j_gene: TRBJ2-7; CDR3nt: TGCGCCAGCAGCTTGGCTAGCGGGGGGGCTATAAACGAGCAGTACTTC; CDR3aa: CASSLASGGAINEQYF
d_gene: .; v_gene: TRBV7-3; abundance: few; j_gene: TRBJ2-1; CDR3nt: TGTGCCAGCAGCTTCCGGCACGGCTCACGGAATGAGCAGTTCTTC; CDR3aa: CASSFRHGSRNEQFF
d_gene: .; v_gene: TRBV24-1; abundance: .; j_gene: TRBJ2-1; CDR3nt: TGTGCCACCAGTGATTACACAGGGAGCTCCTACAATGAGCAGTTCTTC; CDR3aa: CATSDYTGSSYNEQFF
d_gene: TRBD2; v_gene: TRBV12-3/TRBV12-4; abundance: .; j_gene: TRBJ2-1; CDR3nt: TGTGCCAGCACTACCGGGACTAGCGGGGGAAAATCACCGATCAATGAGCAGTTCTTC; CDR3aa: CASTTGTSGGKSPINEQFF
d_gene: .; v_gene: TRBV9; abundance: .; j_gene: TRBJ2-7; CDR3nt: TGTGCCAGCAGCGCCTCGGACACCACTGGGGAGCAGTACTTC; CDR3aa: CASSASDTTGEQYF
d_gene: TRBD2; v_gene: TRBV10-3; abundance: .; j_gene: TRBJ2-1; CDR3nt: TGTGCCATCACCTTTAGCGGGGGGGCAAGGAATGAGCAGTTCTTC; CDR3aa: CAITFSGGARNEQFF
d_gene: TRBD1; v_gene: TRBV19; abundance: .; j_gene: TRBJ2-2; CDR3nt: TGTGCCAGTAGTATTCTGGGCAGGGGGCCTACCGGGGAGCTGTTTTTT; CDR3aa: CASSILGRGPTGELFF
d_gene: TRBD1; v_gene: TRBV28; abundance: .; j_gene: TRBJ2-7; CDR3nt: TGTGCCAGCAGGGACCCGGTAACAGGGGGCTACGAGCAGTACTTC; CDR3aa: CASRDPVTGGYEQYF
d_gene: TRBD1; v_gene: TRBV11-2; abundance: few; j_gene: TRBJ2-7; CDR3nt: TGTGCCAGCAGCTTAGCCCGGGACAGTTTCTACGAGCAGTACTTC; CDR3aa: CASSLARDSFYEQYF
d_gene: .; v_gene: TRBV27; abundance: .; j_gene: TRBJ1-6; CDR3nt: TGTGCCAGCAGTTTATCAGGGAGTAGTTCACCCCTCCACTTT; CDR3aa: CASSLSGSSSPLHF
d_gene: .; v_gene: TRBV12-3/TRBV12-4; abundance: few; j_gene: TRBJ2-3; CDR3nt: TGTGCCAGCAGTTTAGTCGGGAATTCCTGGGATACGCAGTATTTT; CDR3aa: CASSLVGNSWDTQYF
d_gene: TRBD2; v_gene: TRBV3-1; abundance: few; j_gene: TRBJ2-7; CDR3nt: TGTGCCAGCAGCCAAGGTGGCGGGGGGGTTTCCTACGAGCAGTACTTC; CDR3aa: CASSQGGGGVSYEQYF
d_gene: TRBD1; v_gene: TRBV12-3/TRBV12-4; abundance: many; j_gene: TRBJ1-1; CDR3nt: TGTGCCAGCAGTATTGGACAGGGGAACACTGAAGCTTTCTTT; CDR3aa: CASSIGQGNTEAFF
d_gene: .; v_gene: TRBV2; abundance: .; j_gene: TRBJ1-1; CDR3nt: TGTGCCAGCAGGGAACAGGGAGGGACTGAAGCTTTCTTT; CDR3aa: CASREQGGTEAFF
d_gene: TRBD2; v_gene: TRBV5-1; abundance: many; j_gene: TRBJ2-1; CDR3nt: TGCGCCAGCCGGACTAGCGGGGGCTCCTACAATGAGCAGTTCTTC; CDR3aa: CASRTSGGSYNEQFF
d_gene: .; v_gene: TRBV20-1; abundance: .; j_gene: TRBJ1-4; CDR3nt: TGCAGTCCAAGGGATGCAACTAATGAAAAACTGTTTTTT; CDR3aa: CSPRDATNEKLFF
d_gene: .; v_gene: TRBV7-2; abundance: .; j_gene: TRBJ1-2; CDR3nt: TGTGCCAGCAGCTTACGGCAGCCAAACTATGGCTACACCTTC; CDR3aa: CASSLRQPNYGYTF
d_gene: .; v_gene: TRBV4-1; abundance: few; j_gene: TRBJ1-2; CDR3nt: TGCGCCAGCAGCCACTCAACGACAGGTTCTGCTAACTATGGCTACACCTTC; CDR3aa: CASSHSTTGSANYGYTF
d_gene: .; v_gene: TRBV6-1; abundance: many; j_gene: TRBJ2-7; CDR3nt: TGTGCCAGCAGTGGGGGGGCAGGATTTTCCTACGAGCAGTACTTC; CDR3aa: CASSGGAGFSYEQYF
d_gene: TRBD2; v_gene: TRBV11-2; abundance: few; j_gene: TRBJ2-6; CDR3nt: TGTGCCAGCAGCTTGGGACTAGCGGGAAACTCTGGGGCCAACGTCCTGACTTTC; CDR3aa: CASSLGLAGNSGANVLTF
d_gene: .; v_gene: TRBV20-1; abundance: .; j_gene: TRBJ1-2; CDR3nt: TGCAGTGCTCGAGACTCCAGGGTGGGTGACTATGGCTACACCTTC; CDR3aa: CSARDSRVGDYGYTF
d_gene: .; v_gene: TRBV7-6; abundance: .; j_gene: TRBJ2-1; CDR3nt: TGTGCCAGCAGCTTAGCGGGGGGGCCCCGATCGCCCAATGAGCAGTTCTTC; CDR3aa: CASSLAGGPRSPNEQFF
d_gene: .; v_gene: TRBV11-2; abundance: .; j_gene: TRBJ2-3; CDR3nt: TGTGCCAGCAGCTTAGCGGCAGGGTTCGGCACAGATACGCAGTATTTT; CDR3aa: CASSLAAGFGTDTQYF
d_gene: .; v_gene: TRBV2; abundance: .; j_gene: TRBJ2-5; CDR3nt: TGTGCCGGGAGGGACACCCGCTGGGAGCAGTACTTC; CDR3aa: CAGRDTRWEQYF
d_gene: .; v_gene: TRBV6-6; abundance: .; j_gene: TRBJ2-7; CDR3nt: TGTGCCAGCAGTTTACTCACGGGACGGACCTACGAGCAGTACTTC; CDR3aa: CASSLLTGRTYEQYF
d_gene: .; v_gene: TRBV18; abundance: .; j_gene: TRBJ1-1; CDR3nt: TGTACCAGCTCACCCGAGGGGCAAGGGGAAGCTTTCTTT; CDR3aa: CTSSPEGQGEAFF
d_gene: .; v_gene: TRBV14; abundance: few; j_gene: TRBJ2-4; CDR3nt: TGTGCCAGCAGCCGGGTGTCCAAAAACATTCAGTACTTC; CDR3aa: CASSRVSKNIQYF
d_gene: .; v_gene: TRBV7-9; abundance: .; j_gene: TRBJ1-5; CDR3nt: TGTGCCAGCAACGGCGGGGGGCTCCAAGAGACCCAGCATTTT; CDR3aa: CASNGGGLQETQHF
d_gene: TRBD1; v_gene: TRBV7-2; abundance: many; j_gene: TRBJ2-1; CDR3nt: TGTGCCAGCAGCTCCGGACAGGCCTACAATGAGCAGTTCTTC; CDR3aa: CASSSGQAYNEQFF
d_gene: TRBD2; v_gene: TRBV3-1; abundance: .; j_gene: TRBJ2-5; CDR3nt: TGTGTCGGCAGCCAGTCTCTAGGGACTATCCCCCCGAGGACCCAGTACTTC; CDR3aa: CVGSQSLGTIPPRTQYF
d_gene: .; v_gene: TRBV10-1; abundance: .; j_gene: TRBJ2-3; CDR3nt: TGCGCCAGCAGTGACTCAGTGGGAGTCGGTGCAGATACGCAGTATTTT; CDR3aa: CASSDSVGVGADTQYF
d_gene: .; v_gene: TRBV9; abundance: many; j_gene: TRBJ2-4; CDR3nt: TGTGCCAGCAGCGTTGGACCGTCGGCCAAAAACATTCAGTACTTC; CDR3aa: CASSVGPSAKNIQYF
d_gene: .; v_gene: TRBV19; abundance: few; j_gene: TRBJ2-7; CDR3nt: TGTGCCAGTACGGTCGAGGCCGGACTCACCTACGAGCAGTACTTC; CDR3aa: CASTVEAGLTYEQYF
d_gene: .; v_gene: TRBV24-1; abundance: .; j_gene: TRBJ2-7; CDR3nt: TGTGCCACCAGTGAAACCGGGAGCTACGAGCAGTACTTC; CDR3aa: CATSETGSYEQYF
d_gene: TRBD2; v_gene: TRBV20-1; abundance: .; j_gene: TRBJ2-4; CDR3nt: TGCAGTGCTGCTGAATCAACTAGCGGGGACCTCCTCTATCAGTACTTC; CDR3aa: CSAAESTSGDLLYQYF